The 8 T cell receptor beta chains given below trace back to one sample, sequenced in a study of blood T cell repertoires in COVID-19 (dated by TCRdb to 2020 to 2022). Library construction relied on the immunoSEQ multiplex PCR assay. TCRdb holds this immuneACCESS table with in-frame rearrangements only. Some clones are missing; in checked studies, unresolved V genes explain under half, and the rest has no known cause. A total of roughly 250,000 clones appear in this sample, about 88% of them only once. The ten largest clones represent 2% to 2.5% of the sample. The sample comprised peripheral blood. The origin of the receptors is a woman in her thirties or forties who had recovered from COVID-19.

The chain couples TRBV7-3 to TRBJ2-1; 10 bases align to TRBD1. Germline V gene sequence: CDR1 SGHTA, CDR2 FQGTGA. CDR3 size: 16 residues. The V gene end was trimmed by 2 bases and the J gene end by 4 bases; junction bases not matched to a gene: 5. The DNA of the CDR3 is TGTGCCAGCAGCTTACGGGGGACAGGGGTATACAATGAGCAGTTCTTC. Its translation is CASSLRGTGVYNEQFF.

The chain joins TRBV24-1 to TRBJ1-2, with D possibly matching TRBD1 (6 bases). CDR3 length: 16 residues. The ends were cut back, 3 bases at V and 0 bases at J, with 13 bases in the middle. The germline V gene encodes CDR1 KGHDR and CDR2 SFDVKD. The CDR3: CATSDARQVSNYGYTF. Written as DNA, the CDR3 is TGTGCCACCAGTGATGCTCGACAGGTTTCTAACTATGGCTACACCTTC.

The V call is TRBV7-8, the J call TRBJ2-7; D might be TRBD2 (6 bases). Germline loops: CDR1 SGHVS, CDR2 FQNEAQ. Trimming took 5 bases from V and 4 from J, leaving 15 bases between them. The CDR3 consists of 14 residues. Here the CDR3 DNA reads TGTGCCAGCAGCGGACCGGGACGGGAGTACGAGCAGTACTTC. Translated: CASSGPGREYEQYF.

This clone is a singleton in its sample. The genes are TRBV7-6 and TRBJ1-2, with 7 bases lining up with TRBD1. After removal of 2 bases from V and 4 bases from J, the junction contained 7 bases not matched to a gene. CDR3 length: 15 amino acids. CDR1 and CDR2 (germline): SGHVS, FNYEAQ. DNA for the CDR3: TGTGCCAGCAGCTTACTCTCCGGGACAGCCTATGGCTACACCTTC. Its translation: CASSLLSGTAYGYTF.

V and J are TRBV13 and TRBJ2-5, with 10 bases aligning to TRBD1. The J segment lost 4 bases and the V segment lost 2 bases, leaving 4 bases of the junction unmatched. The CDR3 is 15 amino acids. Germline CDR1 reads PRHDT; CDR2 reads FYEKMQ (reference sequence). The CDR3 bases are TGTGCCAGCAGCTTACGGGGACAGGGGCGAGAGACCCAGTACTTC. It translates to CASSLRGQGRETQYF.

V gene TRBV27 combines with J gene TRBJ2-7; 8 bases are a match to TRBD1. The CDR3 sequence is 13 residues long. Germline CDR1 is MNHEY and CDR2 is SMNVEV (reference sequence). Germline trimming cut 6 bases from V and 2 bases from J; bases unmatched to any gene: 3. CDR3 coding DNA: TGTGCCAGCAGGGGGACAGGAACCTACGAGCAGTACTTC. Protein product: CASRGTGTYEQYF.

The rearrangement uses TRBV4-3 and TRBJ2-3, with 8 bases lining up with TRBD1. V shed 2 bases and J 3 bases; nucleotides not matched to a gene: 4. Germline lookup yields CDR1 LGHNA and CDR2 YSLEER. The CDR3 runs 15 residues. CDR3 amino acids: CASSQRQGRTDTQYF. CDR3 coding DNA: TGCGCCAGCAGCCAACGACAGGGGAGGACAGATACGCAGTATTTT.

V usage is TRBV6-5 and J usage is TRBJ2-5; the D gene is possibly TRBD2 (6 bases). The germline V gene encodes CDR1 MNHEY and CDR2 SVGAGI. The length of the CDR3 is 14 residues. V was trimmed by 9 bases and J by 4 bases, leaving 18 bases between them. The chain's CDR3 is CASDTPGAIETQYF. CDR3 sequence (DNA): TGTGCCAGTGATACCCCGGGAGCCATAGAGACCCAGTACTTC.